The 27 T cell receptor beta chains given below trace back to one sample, sequenced in a study of monozygotic twins with inflammatory bowel disease. TCRdb re-analyzed the 5' RACE reads; it lists each CDR3 protein once, without DNA. Its clone listing holds roughly 170,000 distinct CDR3 sequences. The sample comprised blood. The receptors here all came from a human donor with ulcerative colitis or Crohn's disease, or a healthy co-twin of an affected twin (not recorded which).

The J gene is TRBJ2-3, the V gene TRBV4-3. The germline gives CDR1 LGHNA, CDR2 YSLEER. The CDR3 has 13 residues. This CDR3 is CASSQEEWNTQYF.

The chain uses TRBV27 and TRBJ1-1. Germline CDR1 is MNHEY and CDR2 is SMNVEV (reference sequence). The length of the CDR3 is 12 residues. CDR3 sequence reads: CATISLNTEAFF.

The chain carries TRBV5-8 and TRBJ1-6; TCRdb's D call of TRBD1 is untestable without DNA. From germline, CDR1 is SGHTS and CDR2 YDEGEE. There are 14 residues in the CDR3. This CDR3 is CASGDRDFNSPLHF.

This rearrangement joins TRBV5-1 to TRBJ1-2; TCRdb's D call of TRBD1 is untestable without DNA. Germline V gene data show CDR1 as SGHRS and CDR2 as YFSETQ. CDR3 length: 17 residues. CDR3 region: CASRLDPGQGRNYGYTF.

The chain uses TRBV3-1 and TRBJ2-1; TCRdb outputs TRBD2, but without DNA this stays unchecked. The CDR3 covers 14 residues. Germline loops: CDR1 LGHDT, CDR2 YNNKEL (reference sequence). This CDR3 reads CASRGGLAGGEQFF.

This chain joins TRBV5-1 and TRBJ2-3; TCRdb indicates TRBD2, and absent DNA this call remains unverified. CDR3 length: 15 amino acids. CDR1 SGHRS and CDR2 YFSETQ come from the germline V gene. This CDR3 reads CASSLGRGNTDTQYF. Full variable domain (missing parts from reference TRBV5-1 and TRBJ2-3): KAGVTQTPRYLIKTRGQQVTLSCSPISGHRSVSWYQQTPGQGLQFLFEYFSETQRNKGNFPGRFSGRQFSNSRSEMNVSTLELGDSALYLCASSLGRGNTDTQYFGPGTRLTVL.

V is TRBV30 and J is TRBJ1-1; the TRBD1 assignment by TCRdb is unverifiable without DNA. CDR3 length: 13 residues. The germline CDR1 and CDR2 sequences are GTSNPN and SVGIG (reference sequence). This CDR3 is CAWSLQGDTEAFF.

The gene calls are TRBV10-3 and TRBJ2-5. CDR3 size: 11 residues. The germline gives CDR1 ENHRY, CDR2 SYGVKD. This CDR3 is CAIRRGETQYF.

The J gene is TRBJ2-1, the V gene TRBV28; the TRBD2 assignment by TCRdb is unverifiable without DNA. This CDR3 is built from 16 residues. The V gene's germline CDR1 is MDHEN and CDR2 SYDVKM. CDR3: CASKAGGPTSHNDQFF.

The chain combines TRBV25-1 with TRBJ1-5; TCRdb lists TRBD1, though no DNA is available to test this call. The CDR3 has 16 amino acids. Germline CDR1 and CDR2: MGHDK and SYGVNS. CDR3 region: CASSEAPGQGDQPQHF.

The rearrangement uses TRBV12-3 or TRBV12-4 and TRBJ2-2. This CDR3 has 16 amino acids. CDR3 sequence: CASSLASPSNTGELFF.

The V gene is TRBV12-3 or TRBV12-4, the J gene TRBJ1-5; TCRdb's D gene call, TRBD1, goes unchecked for lack of DNA. CDR3 length equals 13 residues. The CDR3 here is CASRRGANQPQHF.

The chain uses TRBV3-1 and TRBJ2-7; TCRdb outputs TRBD1, but without DNA this stays unchecked. The CDR3 is made up of 14 amino acids. CDR1 is LGHDT and CDR2 is YNNKEL in the germline V gene (reference sequence). The CDR3 loop reads CASRHRGGQGGPYF.

The V and J genes are TRBV5-1 and TRBJ1-1; TCRdb picks TRBD1, but there is no DNA to check that call. The CDR3 extends over 14 amino acids. CDR1 is SGHRS and CDR2 is YFSETQ in the germline V gene. The CDR3 is CASSSQGDNTEAFF.

The CDR3: CASSLARFGVHEQFF. V gene TRBV11-2 combines with J gene TRBJ2-1. The CDR3 sequence is 15 residues long. Germline lookup yields CDR1 SGHAT and CDR2 FQNNGV.

V gene TRBV20-1 combines with J gene TRBJ2-2. The CDR3 length is 15 residues. CDR1 and CDR2 (germline): DFQATT, SNEGSKA (reference sequence). The CDR3: CSARDILAAAGELFF.

V gene TRBV6-1 combines with J gene TRBJ1-1; checking the TCRdb D call of TRBD1 is not possible without DNA. Germline CDR1 and CDR2: MNHNS and SASEGT. CDR3 size: 14 residues. The CDR3 reads CASRRSPGETEAFF.

The chain couples TRBV10-3 to TRBJ2-3; TCRdb designates TRBD1, a call that cannot be tested without DNA. The germline gives CDR1 ENHRY, CDR2 SYGVKD. The CDR3 has 16 amino acids. This CDR3 is CAISVPTASRTDTQYF.

The rearrangement joins TRBV7-2 to TRBJ2-7. The germline CDR1 and CDR2 sequences are SGHTA and FQGNSA. The CDR3 sequence is 14 residues long. CDR3 sequence reads: CASRPLANSYEQYF. The full variable domain, in which reference TRBV7-2 and TRBJ2-7 provide the parts outside the CDR3, is GAGVSQSPSNKVTEKGKDVELRCDPISGHTALYWYRQSLGQGLEFLIYFQGNSAPDKSGLPSDRFSAERTGGSVSTLTIQRTQQEDSAVYLCASRPLANSYEQYFGPGTRLTVT.

The V and J genes are TRBV5-1 and TRBJ1-1. Per the germline V gene, CDR1 is SGHRS and CDR2 is YFSETQ. The CDR3 covers 14 residues. CDR3: CASSWGDGYTEAFF.

The chain joins TRBV25-1 to TRBJ1-2; there is no DNA to check the TCRdb D call of TRBD1. CDR3 size: 13 residues. Germline CDR1 reads MGHDK; CDR2 reads SYGVNS. CDR3 residues: CASSVAQGGGYTF.

This chain connects TRBV5-1 to TRBJ2-1; the D call from TCRdb, TRBD1, cannot be confirmed without DNA. There are 13 residues in the CDR3. Germline V gene data show CDR1 as SGHRS and CDR2 as YFSETQ. CDR3 region: CASSLARAAEQFF. Full variable domain (missing parts from reference TRBV5-1 and TRBJ2-1): KAGVTQTPRYLIKTRGQQVTLSCSPISGHRSVSWYQQTPGQGLQFLFEYFSETQRNKGNFPGRFSGRQFSNSRSEMNVSTLELGDSALYLCASSLARAAEQFFGPGTRLTVL.

V and J are TRBV12-3 or TRBV12-4 and TRBJ1-5; TCRdb gives TRBD1 as the D gene, but with no DNA this cannot be confirmed. The CDR3 is 15 residues long. CDR3 sequence reads: CASSHRDKVNQPQHF.

This chain links TRBV30 with TRBJ1-2. This CDR3 region has 14 residues. Looked up from germline, CDR1 is GTSNPN and CDR2 is SVGIG (reference sequence). CDR3 sequence: CAWITRRANYGYTF.

The chain recombines TRBV12-3 or TRBV12-4 with TRBJ2-5; lacking DNA, the TRBD2 call made by TCRdb goes unchecked. This CDR3 has 15 residues. The CDR3 here is CASKGTSGTKETQYF.

This chain connects TRBV6-4 to TRBJ2-4. Germline values: CDR1 MRHNA, CDR2 SNTAGT. The CDR3 consists of 12 residues. CDR3 residues: CASIRAKNIQYF.

The chain employs TRBV18 and TRBJ2-7; the D call of TRBD1 rests on TCRdb alone, since no DNA is present to check it. The germline CDR1 and CDR2 sequences are KGHSH and LQKENI. This CDR3 contains 16 residues. The chain's CDR3 is CASSPEGAAISYEQYF.